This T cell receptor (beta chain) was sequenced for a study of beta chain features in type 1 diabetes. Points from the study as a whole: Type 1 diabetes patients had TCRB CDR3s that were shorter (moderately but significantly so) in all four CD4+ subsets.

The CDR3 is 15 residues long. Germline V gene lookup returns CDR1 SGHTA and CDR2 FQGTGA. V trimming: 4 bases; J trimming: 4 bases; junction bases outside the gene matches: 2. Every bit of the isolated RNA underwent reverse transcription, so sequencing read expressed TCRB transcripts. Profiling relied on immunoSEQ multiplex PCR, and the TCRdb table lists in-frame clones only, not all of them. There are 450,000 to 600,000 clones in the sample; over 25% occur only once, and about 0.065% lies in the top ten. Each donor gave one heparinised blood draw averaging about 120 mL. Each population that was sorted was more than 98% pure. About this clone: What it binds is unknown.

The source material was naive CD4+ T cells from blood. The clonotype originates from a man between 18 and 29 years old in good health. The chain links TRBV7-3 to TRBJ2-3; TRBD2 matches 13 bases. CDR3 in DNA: TGTGCCAGCAGCTCGGGACTAGCGGGACCAGATACGCAGTATTTT. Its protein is CASSSGLAGPDTQYF.